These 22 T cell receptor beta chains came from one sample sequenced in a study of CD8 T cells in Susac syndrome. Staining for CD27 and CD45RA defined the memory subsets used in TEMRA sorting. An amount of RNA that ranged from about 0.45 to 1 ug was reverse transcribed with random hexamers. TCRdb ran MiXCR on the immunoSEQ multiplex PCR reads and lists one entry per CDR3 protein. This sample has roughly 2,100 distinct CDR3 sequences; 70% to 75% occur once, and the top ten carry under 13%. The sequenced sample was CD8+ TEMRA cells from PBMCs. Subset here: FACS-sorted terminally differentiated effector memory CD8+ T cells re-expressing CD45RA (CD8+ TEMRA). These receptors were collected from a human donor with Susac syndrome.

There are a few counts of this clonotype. The CDR3 is CASSRQVQETQYF. In nucleotides, the CDR3 is TGTGCCAGCAGCCGGCAGGTCCAAGAGACCCAGTACTTC. J is TRBJ2-5 and V is TRBV6-1; D is unresolved. This CDR3 has 13 residues. Deletions cut 6 bases from V and 1 base from J, with 9 bases between. Germline V lookup: CDR1 MNHNS, CDR2 SASEGT.

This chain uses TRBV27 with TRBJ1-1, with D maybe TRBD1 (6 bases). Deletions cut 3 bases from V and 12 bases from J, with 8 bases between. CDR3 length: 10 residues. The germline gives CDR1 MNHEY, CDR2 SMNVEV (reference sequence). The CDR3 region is CASSFRGPFF. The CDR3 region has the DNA TGTGCCAGCAGTTTCCGGGGGCCTTTCTTT.

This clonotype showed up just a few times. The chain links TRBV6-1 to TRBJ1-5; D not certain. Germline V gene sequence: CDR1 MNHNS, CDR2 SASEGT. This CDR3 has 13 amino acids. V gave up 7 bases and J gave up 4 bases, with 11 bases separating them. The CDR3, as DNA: TGTGCCAGCACCGTAACGGGGAATCAGCCCCAGCATTTT. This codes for CASTVTGNQPQHF.

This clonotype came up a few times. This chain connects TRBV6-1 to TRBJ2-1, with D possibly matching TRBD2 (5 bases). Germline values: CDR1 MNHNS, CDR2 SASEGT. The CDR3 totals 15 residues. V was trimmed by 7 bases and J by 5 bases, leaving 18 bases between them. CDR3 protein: CASTLAWTRDNEQFF. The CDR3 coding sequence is TGTGCCAGCACCCTCGCTTGGACTCGCGACAATGAGCAGTTCTTC.

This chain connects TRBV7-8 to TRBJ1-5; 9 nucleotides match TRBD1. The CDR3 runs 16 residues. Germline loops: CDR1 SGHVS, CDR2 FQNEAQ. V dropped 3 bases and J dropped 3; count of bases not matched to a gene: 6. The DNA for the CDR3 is TGTGCCAGCAGCTTTGGGACAGGGATTCACAATCAGCCCCAGCATTTT. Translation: CASSFGTGIHNQPQHF.

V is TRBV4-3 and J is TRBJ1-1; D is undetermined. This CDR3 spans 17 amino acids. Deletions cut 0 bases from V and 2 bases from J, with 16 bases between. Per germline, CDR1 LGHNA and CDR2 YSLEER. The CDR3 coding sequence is TGCGCCAGCAGCCAAGAAATCCTAGGGCAGAAAAACACTGAAGCTTTCTTT. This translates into CASSQEILGQKNTEAFF.

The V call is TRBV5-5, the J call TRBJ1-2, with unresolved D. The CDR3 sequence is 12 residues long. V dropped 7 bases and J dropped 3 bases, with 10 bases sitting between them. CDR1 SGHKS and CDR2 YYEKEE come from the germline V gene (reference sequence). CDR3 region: CASGLYDYGYTF. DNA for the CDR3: TGTGCCAGCGGGCTTTATGACTATGGCTACACCTTC.

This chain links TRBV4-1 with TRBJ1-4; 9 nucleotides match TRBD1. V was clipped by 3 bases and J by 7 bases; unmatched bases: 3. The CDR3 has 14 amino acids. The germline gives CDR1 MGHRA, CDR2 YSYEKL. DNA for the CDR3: TGCGCCAGCAGCCAGGGACAGGGTCGTGAAAAACTGTTTTTT. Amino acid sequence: CASSQGQGREKLFF.

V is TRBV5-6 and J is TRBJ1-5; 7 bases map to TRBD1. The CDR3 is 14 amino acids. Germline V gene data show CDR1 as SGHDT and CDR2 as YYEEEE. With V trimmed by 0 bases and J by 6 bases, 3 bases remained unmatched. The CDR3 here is CASSLGQGSQPQHF. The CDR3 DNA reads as TGTGCCAGCAGCTTGGGACAGGGTAGTCAGCCCCAGCATTTT.

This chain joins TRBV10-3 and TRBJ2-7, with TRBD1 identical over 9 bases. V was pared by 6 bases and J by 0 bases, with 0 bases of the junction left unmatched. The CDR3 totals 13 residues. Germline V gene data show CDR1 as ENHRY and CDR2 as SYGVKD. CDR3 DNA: TGTGCCATCAGGACAGGGGGCTCCTACGAGCAGTACTTC. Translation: CAIRTGGSYEQYF.

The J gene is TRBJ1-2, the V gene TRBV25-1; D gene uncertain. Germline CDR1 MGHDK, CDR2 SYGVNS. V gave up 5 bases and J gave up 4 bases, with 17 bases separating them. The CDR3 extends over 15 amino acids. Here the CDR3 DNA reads TGTGCCAGCAGTCCATCAACAGAATGGGCCTATGGCTACACCTTC. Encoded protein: CASSPSTEWAYGYTF.

The CDR3 reads CASSSTYRGQGDEQYF. CDR3 in DNA: TGTGCCAGCAGTTCCACCTACCGCGGTCAAGGCGACGAGCAGTACTTC. J is TRBJ2-7 and V is TRBV12-3 or TRBV12-4, with no clear D. This CDR3 comprises 16 residues. V shed 4 bases and J shed 5 bases, with 21 bases lying between them.

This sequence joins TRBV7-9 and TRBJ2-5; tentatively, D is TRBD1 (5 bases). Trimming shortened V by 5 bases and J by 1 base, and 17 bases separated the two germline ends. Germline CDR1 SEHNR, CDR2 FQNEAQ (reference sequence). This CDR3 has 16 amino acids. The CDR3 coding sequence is TGTGCCAGCAGCCCCTATAAATACAGGACCCAAGAGACCCAGTACTTC. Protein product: CASSPYKYRTQETQYF.

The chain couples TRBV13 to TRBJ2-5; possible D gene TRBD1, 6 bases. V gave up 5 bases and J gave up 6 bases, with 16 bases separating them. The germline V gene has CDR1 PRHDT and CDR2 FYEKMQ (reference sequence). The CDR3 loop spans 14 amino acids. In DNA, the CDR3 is TGTGCCAGCAGCACTTGGACAGAAGGACAGACCCAGTACTTC. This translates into CASSTWTEGQTQYF.

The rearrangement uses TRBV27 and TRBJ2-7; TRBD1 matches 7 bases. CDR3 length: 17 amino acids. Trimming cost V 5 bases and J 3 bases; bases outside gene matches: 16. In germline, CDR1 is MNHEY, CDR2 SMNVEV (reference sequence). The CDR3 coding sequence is TGTGCCAGCAGTCCATTACGTCGGGACAGTATTCTCTACGAGCAGTACTTC. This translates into CASSPLRRDSILYEQYF.

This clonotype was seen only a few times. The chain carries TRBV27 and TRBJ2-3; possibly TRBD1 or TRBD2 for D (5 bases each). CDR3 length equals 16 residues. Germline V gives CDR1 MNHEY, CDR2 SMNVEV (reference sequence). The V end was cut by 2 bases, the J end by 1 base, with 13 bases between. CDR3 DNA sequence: TGTGCCAGCAGTTTAGTCCGGGGCCAAGGCACAGATACGCAGTATTTT. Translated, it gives CASSLVRGQGTDTQYF.

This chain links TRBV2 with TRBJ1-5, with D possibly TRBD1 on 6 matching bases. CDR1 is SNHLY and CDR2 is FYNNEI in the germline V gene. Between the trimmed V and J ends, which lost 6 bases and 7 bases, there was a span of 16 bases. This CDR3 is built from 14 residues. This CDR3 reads CASRWAGARQPQHF. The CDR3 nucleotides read TGTGCCAGCAGGTGGGCGGGGGCACGGCAGCCCCAGCATTTT.

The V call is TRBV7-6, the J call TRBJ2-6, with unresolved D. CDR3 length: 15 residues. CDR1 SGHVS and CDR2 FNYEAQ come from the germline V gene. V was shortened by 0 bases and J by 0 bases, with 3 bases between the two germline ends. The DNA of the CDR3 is TGTGCCAGCAGCTTAGCCGGCTCTGGGGCCAACGTCCTGACTTTC. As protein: CASSLAGSGANVLTF.

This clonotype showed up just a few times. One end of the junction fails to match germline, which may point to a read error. Here the CDR3 DNA reads TGTGCCAGCGGGCAGCCTACTGAGGCTTTCTTT. Amino acids: CASGQPTEAFF. The genes are TRBV12-3 or TRBV12-4 and TRBJ1-1; D remains ambiguous. The CDR3 runs to 11 residues.

The CDR3 is CASSGLTGVQETQYF. The CDR3 coding sequence is TGTGCCAGCAGCGGACTGACAGGGGTCCAAGAGACCCAGTACTTC. This rearrangement joins TRBV9 to TRBJ2-5; TRBD1 agrees at 8 bases. Germline V gene lookup returns CDR1 SGDLS and CDR2 YYNGEE. The V gene end was trimmed by 3 bases and the J gene end by 1 base; junction bases not matched to a gene: 5. The CDR3 loop spans 15 amino acids.

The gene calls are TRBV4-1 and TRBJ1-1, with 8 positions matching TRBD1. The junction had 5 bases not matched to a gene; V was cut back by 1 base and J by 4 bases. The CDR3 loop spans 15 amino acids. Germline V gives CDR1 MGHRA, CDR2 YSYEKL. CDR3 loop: CASSQVQGGGTEAFF. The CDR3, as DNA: TGCGCCAGCAGCCAAGTACAGGGGGGAGGCACTGAAGCTTTCTTT.

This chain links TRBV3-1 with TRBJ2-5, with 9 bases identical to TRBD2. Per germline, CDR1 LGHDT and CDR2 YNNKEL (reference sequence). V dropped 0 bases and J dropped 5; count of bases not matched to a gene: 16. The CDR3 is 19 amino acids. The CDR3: CASSQDRRAGGRNAETQYF. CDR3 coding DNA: TGTGCCAGCAGCCAAGATCGAAGGGCGGGGGGGCGCAATGCCGAGACCCAGTACTTC.